In this sample, the clone carrying this T cell receptor beta chain turned up many times. Its antigen is currently unknown. This sample was included in a study of CD8 T cells in ankylosing spondylitis. Study observations and caveats: A TCR beta motif of 8 or 9 highly homologous variants appeared characteristic of ankylosing spondylitis blood. CD8+ by phenotype, disease-linked clones were relatively rare in peripheral blood. Earlier literature documents some of the motif variants in reactive arthritis synovial fluid and blood.

CDR1 DFQATT and CDR2 SNEGSKA come from the germline V gene (reference sequence). The V and J ends lost 0 bases and 5 bases respectively, with 17 bases between them. CDR3 length: 15 residues. Library preparation for TCR beta used quantitative 5'-RACE with molecular barcodes. MiXCR, applied by TCRdb to the 5' RACE reads, yields one record per CDR3 protein. The profile shows about 840,000 distinct CDR3 sequences, about 11% of them singletons. This sequence joins TRBV20-1 and TRBJ2-7; D may be TRBD1 (6 bases). Sequenced sample: blood, either unsorted or a sorted T cell fraction (not recorded which). The clonotype was recovered from a male donor with ankylosing spondylitis. Written as DNA, the CDR3 is TGCAGTGCTAGAGATCTAACCACAGGGTTCGACGAGCAGTACTTC. It is translated as CSARDLTTGFDEQYF.